This T cell receptor (beta chain) is drawn from a study of identical twins (dated by TCRdb to the mid-2010s). Study-level background: The study deep-sequenced TCR alpha and beta repertoires from monozygotic twins, unrelated adults of various ages and cord blood to test whether fetal clonotypes persist. Replicate twin experiments were performed at different times using different library preparation protocols to rule out contamination.

V and J are truncated by 6 bases and 0 bases respectively, leaving an intervening sequence of 15 bases. The cysteine opens and the phenylalanine closes a CDR3 of 16 amino acids. CDR3 DNA is the only sequence kept; it has 48 bases, read in frame from the first base. Taken from the germline V gene, the CDR1 and CDR2 loops are MNHEY and SVGEGT. On the study overall, not on this receptor specifically: Recombination models systematically underestimated out-of-frame TCR alpha sharing in monozygotic twins but agreed with sharing between unrelated individuals. Because the same donors could not be followed over many years, the conclusions depended on cross-sectional statistical analysis. Abundant cord blood beta clonotypes had fewer insertions, young adult naive repertoires showed a similar but weaker trend, and memory repertoires showed no such trend. The excess sharing between twins in beta out-of-frame sequences was weaker because fewer shared sequences reduced the signal-to-noise ratio. Compared with coincidental sharing between unrelated individuals, an excess of low generation-probability sequences was observed among out-of-frame TCR alpha sequences shared between twins. Zero-insertion analyses could be partly confounded by invariant T cells such as MAIT and iNKT, although diverse VJ usage argued against such confounding for most clonotypes.

The library was obtained by 5' RACE. The sequencer listed for this sample is Illumina HiSeq 2000. A universal primer binding site was added through template switching, and the final cDNA carried a unique molecular identifier so that TCR cDNA molecules could be counted accurately. Specific primers in the conserved constant-segment region were used to synthesize first-strand cDNA for TCR alpha and beta chains. To control for contamination, every cDNA library carried two barcodes: a SMART-Mk sample barcode plus Illumina barcodes. TruSeq adapter sequences and Illumina sample barcodes were added in two successive PCR steps. The TCR alpha and beta cDNA libraries were sequenced on the Illumina HiSeq platform using custom primers. In the original analysis: MiGEC processed the raw reads to extract unique molecular identifiers, while MiXCR was used to determine the CDR3 positions. For each individual, recombination models were inferred using an EM algorithm with the repgenHMM and IGoR tools. Shared clonotype analysis was performed with the tcR package in R, normalizing sharing by the product of cloneset sizes. Out-of-frame nonproductive sequences were analyzed to study raw recombination free of thymic and clonal selection effects. The public reads were reprocessed in TCRdb via fastp at Q25 and MiXCR, keeping in-frame beta chains. Identical CDR3 proteins give one entry, which carries the most common genes and DNA. The V and J calls were not made by the authors but by TCRdb's processing. The sample has about 240,000 distinct CDR3 sequences on record, approximately 10% of them singletons. Over 8% of the sample is in the top ten clones.

In its sample, this clonotype was seen a few times. Its antigen is unknown. Base-call qualities are not available, and no considerably larger clone is one nucleotide away. Only healthy Caucasian donors were included. Miltenyi CD45RO+ enrichment and human naive T-cell isolation kits were used to isolate memory (CD45RO+) and naive T cells from PBMC. The TCR was taken from a man aged 50 to 60 in good health. The chain uses TRBV6-2 or TRBV6-3 and TRBJ1-5, and the D gene may be TRBD1, 5 bases matching. What was sequenced was memory T cells sorted from blood. What the cell subset or site label conveys for this sample: CD45RO+ enriched T cells. The DNA sequence is as follows: TGTGCCAGCAGCCGGGACCTTCTCATTAGCAATCAGCCCCAGCATTTT. The encoded protein is CASSRDLLISNQPQHF.